This T cell receptor (beta chain) stems from a study of blood T cells in healthy people across ages. This CDR3 contains 12 residues. Germline CDR1 reads SGHRS; CDR2 reads YFSETQ. Trimming stripped 4 bases from V and 7 bases from J, with 8 bases between. PCR was performed a second time for about 7 to 12 cycles using a sample-barcoded 5' primer and a J-beta primer mix. TCRdb re-called the 5' RACE reads with MiXCR, one entry per CDR3 protein. The sample includes fewer than 2,000,000 distinct CDR3 sequences, about 31% of them seen just once. About this clonotype: As yet, its antigen is unknown.

Points from the study as a whole: Possibly, changes in expanded clonotypes were confounded because donor CMV status was unknown. What prevented conclusive comparison of naive and antigen-experienced cells was that PBMCs were unsorted.

The sample consisted of blood. The sequence was collected from a young woman in good health. The gene calls are TRBV5-1 and TRBJ2-2; TRBD2 is a possible D gene (5 bases). The CDR3 nucleotides are TGCGCCAGCAGCAGGGCGGGCGGGGAGCTGTTTTTT. Residues: CASSRAGGELFF. Variable domain in full (rest from reference TRBV5-1 and TRBJ2-2): KAGVTQTPRYLIKTRGQQVTLSCSPISGHRSVSWYQQTPGQGLQFLFEYFSETQRNKGNFPGRFSGRQFSNSRSEMNVSTLELGDSALYLCASSRAGGELFFGEGSRLTVL.